The T cell receptor beta chain described here comes from a study of post-analysis software for immune sequencing data. The authors incorporated unique molecular identifiers into the TCR beta cDNA libraries. Some 500,000 cDNA molecules were obtained per 1 to 10 million input T cells. From the PCR reads, TCRdb called clonotypes with MiXCR, one entry per CDR3 protein. Altogether 650,000 to 850,000 distinct CDR3 sequences are present, 40% to 55% being singletons, with the ten largest covering roughly 5.2%. The CDR3 sequence is 16 residues long. The germline gives CDR1 SGHAT, CDR2 FQNNGV. With 1 base removed from V and 6 bases from J, the gap between germline ends came to 15 bases. As for this clonotype: Its antigen is undetermined.

Study results and limitations: Under the F measure, samples that were prepared in one batch clustered strongly together. In patients, about 5 TRBV segments were more frequent than in controls, with TRBV5-6, TRBV5-1 and TRBV20-1 among them. Significantly lower normalized Chao1 diversity was found in patients with multiple sclerosis relative to controls.

This chain links TRBV11-2 with TRBJ1-4; D call uncertain. Sequencing input: blood. The clonotype was recovered from a girl between 10 and 17 years old with multiple sclerosis. The CDR3 bases are TGTGCCAGCAGCTTAGTCGATTCGGGTTACTATGAAAAACTGTTTTTT. This sequence encodes CASSLVDSGYYEKLFF. Full variable domain (remainder filled in from reference TRBV11-2 and TRBJ1-4): EAGVAQSPRYKIIEKRQSVAFWCNPISGHATLYWYQQILGQGPKLLIQFQNNGVVDDSQLPKDRFSAERLKGVDSTLKIQPAKLEDSAVYLCASSLVDSGYYEKLFFGSGTQLSVL.